The source of this T cell receptor (beta chain) is a study of blood T cell repertoires in COVID-19. Study summary: Some COVID-19 samples were acute and others convalescent; all came from the United States, Italy and Spain.

Produced via immunoSEQ multiplex PCR; TCRdb's table is partial and in-frame only. This sample has 100,000 to 150,000 clones; roughly four fifths occur once, and the top ten carry roughly 17%. In germline, CDR1 is GTSNPN, CDR2 SVGIG (reference sequence). The J segment lost 3 bases and the V segment lost 4 bases, leaving 7 bases of the junction unmatched. This CDR3 region has 14 residues. The receptor's source is a man aged 25-40 years with COVID-19, enrolled during active disease. Sequenced: peripheral blood. The chain uses TRBV30 and TRBJ2-7; 9 positions agree with TRBD1. For the CDR3, the DNA is TGTGCCTGGAACCGCCGGGACAGGGTCTACGAGCAGTACTTC. Translated, it gives CAWNRRDRVYEQYF.